One sample yielded the 23 T cell receptor beta chains listed below, sequenced in a study of shared clonotypes between healthy human individuals. Sequenced by immunoSEQ multiplex PCR; TCRdb stores in-frame clones only, minus some. The repertoire has about 2,100,000 clones, roughly 91% of them found once; the top ten carry 1.5% to 2%. Naive CD8 cells, CD45RO-negative and positively selected for CCR7, excluded terminally differentiated effector memory CD45RA+ cells. Sequencing used naive CD8+ T cells from PBMCs. These receptors all come from a man younger than 30 in good health. Some clones in this sample may be carry-over from other donors' samples.

The chain combines TRBV7-9 with TRBJ1-1; D is possibly TRBD1 (6 bases). Germline V gene sequence: CDR1 SEHNR, CDR2 FQNEAQ (reference sequence). This CDR3 contains 14 residues. V lost 8 bases and J 3 bases, leaving 16 bases between the germline ends. CDR3 residues: CASGSGGAHTEAFF. The CDR3 nucleotides read TGTGCCAGCGGGTCCGGGGGGGCGCACACTGAAGCTTTCTTT.

The chain joins TRBV27 to TRBJ2-2; D gene ambiguous. Germline assignment: CDR1 MNHEY and CDR2 SMNVEV (reference sequence). V dropped 5 bases and J dropped 6 bases, with 7 bases sitting between them. The CDR3 is 12 amino acids. For the CDR3, the DNA is TGTGCCAGCAGTCCCTTACCCGGGGAGCTGTTTTTT. It yields the protein CASSPLPGELFF.

V is TRBV11-3 and J is TRBJ2-1; TRBD1 or TRBD2 may be the D gene (5 bases each). The CDR3 is 15 amino acids. Germline CDR1 SGHNT, CDR2 YENEEA. V shed 3 bases and J shed 5 bases, with 14 bases lying between them. CDR3 region: CASSFLYGTNNEQFF. The CDR3 nucleotides read TGTGCCAGCAGCTTCCTTTACGGGACGAACAATGAGCAGTTCTTC.

This chain links TRBV27 with TRBJ2-1, with D perhaps matching TRBD1 (6 bases). V was clipped by 4 bases and J by 0 bases, with 10 bases between them. Germline CDR1 and CDR2: MNHEY and SMNVEV (reference sequence). The CDR3 length is 15 residues. The CDR3 sequence: CASSYRAYSYNEQFF. CDR3 DNA sequence: TGTGCCAGCAGTTACAGGGCCTACTCCTACAATGAGCAGTTCTTC.

The chain combines TRBV28 with TRBJ1-2; TRBD1 agrees at 8 bases. V trimming: 1 base; J trimming: 7 bases; junction bases outside the gene matches: 17. The germline V gene encodes CDR1 MDHEN and CDR2 SYDVKM. This CDR3 spans 18 amino acids. In nucleotides, the CDR3 is TGTGCCAGCAGTTTATCTGGGGGCGGTGGCAGGGGGCGGCGTGGCTACACCTTC. Its protein is CASSLSGGGGRGRRGYTF.

DNA of the CDR3: TGTGCCAGCAGCGAGATGGACAGGTGGAGTTACGAGCAGTACTTC. Translating it yields CASSEMDRWSYEQYF. The V and J genes are TRBV9 and TRBJ2-7; 7 bases fit TRBD1. Germline CDR1 and CDR2: SGDLS and YYNGEE. The CDR3 sequence is 15 residues long. V lost 3 bases and J lost 4; bases outside the gene matches: 10.

The rearrangement uses TRBV21-1 and TRBJ2-5; the DNA was not used to check the table's D call, TRBD1. TRBV21-1 is a pseudogene locus. The CDR3 consists of 15 residues. The CDR3, as DNA: TGTGCCAGCAGAGCTCGACAGAGTCCGCAAGAGACCCAGTACTTC. Amino acids: CASRARQSPQETQYF.

In this sample, this clone turned up once. The V and J genes are TRBV4-3 and TRBJ2-1; 10 nucleotides align to TRBD2. V lost 6 bases and J lost 9; bases outside the gene matches: 11. The CDR3 consists of 15 residues. CDR1 LGHNA and CDR2 YSLEER come from the germline V gene. For the CDR3, the DNA is TGCGCCAGCAGTCCGTCTAGCGGGAGAGGGGTTGAGCAGTTCTTC. The encoded protein is CASSPSSGRGVEQFF.

The chain employs TRBV11-2 and TRBJ2-1; D uncertain. The CDR3 totals 15 residues. Germline V gene data show CDR1 as SGHAT and CDR2 as FQNNGV. The ends were cut back, 1 base at V and 8 bases at J, with 15 bases in the middle. The CDR3 coding sequence is TGTGCCAGCAGCTTAGCTTCTAGGCCCCAGGATGAGCAGTTCTTC. Protein sequence: CASSLASRPQDEQFF.

Notes on this clone: Other DNA sequences of this sample code for an identical CDR3. The V call is TRBV4-3, the J call TRBJ2-5, with 10 bases aligning to TRBD1. After removal of 1 base from V and 4 bases from J, the junction contained 3 bases not matched to a gene. Germline CDR1 and CDR2: LGHNA and YSLEER. The CDR3 consists of 15 residues. This CDR3 is CASSQGTGGGETQYF. The CDR3 nucleotides are TGCGCCAGCAGCCAAGGGACAGGGGGTGGAGAGACCCAGTACTTC.

This clone was picked up a small number of times. Other DNA sequences in this sample translate to the same CDR3. The rearrangement uses TRBV9 and TRBJ1-2; D unclear. V was pared by 3 bases and J by 8 bases, with 5 bases between. The length of the CDR3 is 10 residues. Per the germline V gene, CDR1 is SGDLS and CDR2 is YYNGEE. The CDR3 is CASSGRGYTF. Written as DNA, the CDR3 is TGTGCCAGCAGCGGGCGCGGCTACACCTTC.

The chain carries TRBV27 and TRBJ1-2, with 12 bases fitting TRBD1. The trim removed 4 bases at V and 8 bases at J, leaving 8 bases unmatched. Germline loops: CDR1 MNHEY, CDR2 SMNVEV (reference sequence). This CDR3 has 15 amino acids. The CDR3 region is CASSSDWDRGHGYTF. CDR3 DNA sequence: TGTGCCAGCAGTTCCGATTGGGACAGGGGGCACGGCTACACCTTC.

This chain connects TRBV7-6 to TRBJ1-5; D is unresolved. Germline CDR1 reads SGHVS; CDR2 reads FNYEAQ. Between the trimmed V and J ends, which lost 4 bases and 7 bases, there was a span of 11 bases. The CDR3 is 13 amino acids. The CDR3 sequence is CASSWIEEQPQHF. CDR3 coding DNA: TGTGCCAGCAGCTGGATCGAAGAACAGCCCCAGCATTTT. The complete variable domain, with remaining parts taken from reference TRBV7-6 and TRBJ1-5, reads GAGVSQSPRYKVTKRGQDVALRCDPISGHVSLYWYRQALGQGPEFLTYFNYEAQQDKSGLPNDRFSAERPEGSISTLTIQRTEQRDSAMYRCASSWIEEQPQHFGDGTRLSIL.

J is TRBJ2-1 and V is TRBV5-1; the match to TRBD2 covers 11 bases. Per the germline V gene, CDR1 is SGHRS and CDR2 is YFSETQ. This CDR3 has 17 amino acids. V was pared by 2 bases and J by 8 bases, with 12 bases of the junction left unmatched. The CDR3 reads CASSFSGRAYKDDEQFF. Written as DNA, the CDR3 is TGCGCCAGCAGCTTTAGCGGGAGGGCCTATAAGGACGATGAGCAGTTCTTC.

The chain uses TRBV21-1 and TRBJ1-5. TRBV21-1 corresponds to a pseudogene. The CDR3 is 16 amino acids. CDR3 bases: TGTGCCAGCAGCAAAGTTTGGACGGGTGACAATCAGCCCCAGCATTTT. Its protein is CASSKVWTGDNQPQHF.

V gene TRBV7-3 combines with J gene TRBJ2-1, with no clear D. The V gene lost 5 bases and the J gene lost 2 bases, with 10 bases spanning the gap. The CDR3 spans 14 residues. The germline V gene has CDR1 SGHTA and CDR2 FQGTGA. This CDR3 reads CASSLKLPYNEQFF. In DNA form, the CDR3 reads TGTGCCAGCAGCCTAAAGCTTCCCTACAATGAGCAGTTCTTC.

This chain links TRBV7-9 with TRBJ1-1; 11 nucleotides match TRBD1. Germline V gives CDR1 SEHNR, CDR2 FQNEAQ (reference sequence). V lost 5 bases to trimming and J lost 4 bases; unmatched junction nucleotides: 9. CDR3 length equals 16 residues. The CDR3 coding sequence is TGTGCCAGCAGCGACCCCGGGACAGGGGGTGGCACTGAAGCTTTCTTT. It codes for CASSDPGTGGGTEAFF.

The rearrangement links TRBV6-1 to TRBJ2-2; D gene uncertain. CDR1 and CDR2 (germline): MNHNS, SASEGT. CDR3 size: 15 residues. V lost 4 bases to trimming and J lost 2 bases, with 11 bases between them. CDR3 sequence (DNA): TGTGCCAGCAGTGTACCCAGGAGAAACACCGGGGAGCTGTTTTTT. Its translation is CASSVPRRNTGELFF.

This clone was counted once. The rearrangement uses TRBV23-1 and TRBJ1-5, with a possible D match to TRBD1 (5 bases). TRBV23-1 is flagged as an ORF with uncertain function. Trimming removed 0 bases at V and 2 bases at J, with 8 bases between. The CDR3 extends over 15 amino acids. CDR3 coding DNA: TGCGCCAGCAGTCAATCAGTAGGGGGCAATCAGCCCCAGCATTTT. Its protein product is CASSQSVGGNQPQHF.

V and J are TRBV19 and TRBJ2-1; a weak D match, TRBD1 (6 bases). V was clipped by 0 bases and J by 8 bases, with 11 bases between them. This CDR3 comprises 14 residues. Germline V CDR1 and CDR2: LNHDA, SQIVND (reference sequence). CDR3 sequence (DNA): TGTGCCAGTAGTATAGACCCGCAGGGGTATGAGCAGTTCTTC. Its protein product is CASSIDPQGYEQFF.

The V gene is TRBV7-8, the J gene TRBJ2-1; 8 bases fit TRBD1. The germline CDR1 and CDR2 sequences are SGHVS and FQNEAQ. Trimming took 5 bases from V and 12 from J; bases not matched to a gene: 6. CDR3 length equals 12 residues. CDR3 protein: CASSPGQGRQFF. The CDR3 DNA is TGTGCCAGCAGCCCAGGACAGGGACGGCAGTTCTTC.

The chain recombines TRBV5-1 with TRBJ2-3; 7 positions match TRBD2. The germline V gene encodes CDR1 SGHRS and CDR2 YFSETQ. V gave up 5 bases and J gave up 2 bases; unmatched junction bases: 8. The CDR3 sequence is 15 residues long. CDR3 amino acids: CASRNRQRDTDTQYF. The CDR3 coding sequence is TGCGCCAGCAGAAACCGACAGCGGGACACAGATACGCAGTATTTT.

J is TRBJ2-2 and V is TRBV9; possibly TRBD2 for D (5 bases). V lost 0 bases, J lost 5 bases, and 14 bases lay in between. This CDR3 has 16 amino acids. In germline, CDR1 is SGDLS, CDR2 YYNGEE. The CDR3 nucleotides read TGTGCCAGCAGCGTAGTGCGCGGGCCCGGGACCGGGGAGCTGTTTTTT. It encodes CASSVVRGPGTGELFF.